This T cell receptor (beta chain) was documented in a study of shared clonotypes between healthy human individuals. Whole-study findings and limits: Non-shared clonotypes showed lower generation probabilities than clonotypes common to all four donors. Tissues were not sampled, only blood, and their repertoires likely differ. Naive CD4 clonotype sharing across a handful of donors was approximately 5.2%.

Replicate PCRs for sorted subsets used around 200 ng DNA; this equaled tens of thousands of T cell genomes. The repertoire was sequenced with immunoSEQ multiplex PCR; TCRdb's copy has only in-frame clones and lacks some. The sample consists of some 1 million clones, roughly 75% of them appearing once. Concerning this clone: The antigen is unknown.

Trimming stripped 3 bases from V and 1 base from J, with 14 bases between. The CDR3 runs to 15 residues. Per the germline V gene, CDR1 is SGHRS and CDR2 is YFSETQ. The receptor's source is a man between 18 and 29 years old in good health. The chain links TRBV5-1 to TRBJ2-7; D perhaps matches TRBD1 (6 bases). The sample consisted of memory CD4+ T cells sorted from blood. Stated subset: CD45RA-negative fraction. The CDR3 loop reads CASSSGTRPSYEQYF. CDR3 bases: TGCGCCAGCAGCTCCGGGACACGACCTTCCTACGAGCAGTACTTC.